Sequencing of this T cell receptor (beta chain) was carried out in a study of T cells in Graves' hyperthyroidism and ophthalmopathy. General study points: Also found in blood were most expanded thyroid clonotypes above 0.001.

This clonotype was counted at least ten times. The antigen remains undetermined. V lost 8 bases to trimming and J lost 7 bases, with 18 bases between them. CDR3 size: 14 residues. There were TCR beta CDR3 regions amplified from RNA transcripts. An initial round of RT-PCR targeting the TCR CDR3 relied on the HTBI primer set. MiXCR, applied by TCRdb to the multiplex PCR reads, yields one record per CDR3 protein. This sample has about 600,000 distinct CDR3 sequences, with approximately 15% found just once. Not enrolled were patients with uncontrolled infection, other autoimmune disease, pregnancy or lactation.

This sequence joins TRBV12-3 or TRBV12-4 and TRBJ2-1; the D call may be TRBD1 or TRBD2 (6 bases each). The source is a woman aged 40-49 years with Graves' ophthalmopathy. Input material: blood. The CDR3 spells CASGGRLARNEQFF. The DNA of the CDR3 is TGTGCCAGCGGGGGGCGTCTAGCGAGGAATGAGCAGTTCTTC.